This T cell receptor (beta chain) was captured by sequencing in a study of blood T cell repertoires in COVID-19. The wider study: Acute and convalescent COVID-19 specimens originated in the United States, Italy and Spain. From T cells, B-cell-depleted T cells, or PBMCs came the material, which was cDNA or gDNA.

Authors' methods: It was from reference gene primer amplification that nucleated cell counts were estimated. Clones were read by immunoSEQ multiplex PCR, and TCRdb kept only the in-frame ones, dropping some. That table gives V, J and clone size, and the DNA gave D and trimming. This table holds 400,000 to 450,000 clones, 75% to 90% found once. This clone was detected only a few times. Sequenced sample: peripheral blood. The sequence derives from a woman aged 25 to 39 with active or convalescent COVID-19.

The CDR3 DNA follows: TGTGCCAGCAGCCCCTCCGGGACAGCCAACTATGGCTACACCTTC. Amino acid sequence: CASSPSGTANYGYTF. This chain links TRBV7-2 with TRBJ1-2; the match to TRBD1 covers 7 bases. The CDR3 has 15 amino acids. The junction had 8 bases not matched to a gene; V was cut back by 5 bases and J by 2 bases. CDR1 SGHTA and CDR2 FQGNSA come from the germline V gene.